This TCR beta chain was retrieved from a study of shared clonotypes between healthy human individuals. CDR3 length equals 13 residues. Germline loops: CDR1 SGHVS, CDR2 FQNEAQ. The run depth of the assay was deep. Every subset's genomic DNA went evenly onto several immunoSEQ plates. Roughly 30,000 T cell genomes, or approximately 290 ng DNA, went into unsorted PBMC replicate PCRs. Sequencing used immunoSEQ multiplex PCR; TCRdb keeps in-frame clones, though not all of them. The repertoire holds about half a million clones, with roughly three quarters as singletons. Study observations and caveats: Expectations were that clonotype sharing among donors would be affected by sequencing depth.

With regard to this clone: As yet, its antigen is unknown. Only one base separates this from a far larger clonotype, so it likely reflects a read error. Other DNA sequences in this sample translate to the same CDR3.

The rearrangement links TRBV7-8 to TRBJ2-1; D call uncertain. Sequencing was done on a sample of PBMCs. This receptor was obtained from a woman aged 35 to 49 in good health. Some clones in this sample may be carry-over from other donors' samples. The CDR3: CASSFASMNEQFF. Here the CDR3 DNA reads TGCGCCAGCAGCTTCGCCAGCATGAATGAGCAGTTCTTC.